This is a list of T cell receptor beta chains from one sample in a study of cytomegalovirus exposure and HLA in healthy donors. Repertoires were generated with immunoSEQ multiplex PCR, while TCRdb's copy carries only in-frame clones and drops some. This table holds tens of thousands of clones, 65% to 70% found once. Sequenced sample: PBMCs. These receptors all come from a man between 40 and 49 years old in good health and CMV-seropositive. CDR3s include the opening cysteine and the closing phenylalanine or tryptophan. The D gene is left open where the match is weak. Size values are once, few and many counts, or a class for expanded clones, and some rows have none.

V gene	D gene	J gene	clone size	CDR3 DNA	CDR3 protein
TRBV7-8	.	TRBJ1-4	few	TGTGCCAGCAGCTTAGGAAGGGGATCAACTAATGAAAAACTGTTTTTT	CASSLGRGSTNEKLFF
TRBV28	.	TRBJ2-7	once	TGTGCCAGCAGGGCCGGGGGTGGAGACGAGCAGTACTTC	CASRAGGGDEQYF
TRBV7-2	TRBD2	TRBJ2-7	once	TGTGCCAGCAGCTTTTCGGGGGGACGGTCGTCCTACGAGCAGTACTTC	CASSFSGGRSSYEQYF
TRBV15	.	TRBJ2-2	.	TGTGCCACCAGCAGTCTTTCGGCAGGGCGTACCGTGGAGCTGTTTTTT	CATSSLSAGRTVELFF
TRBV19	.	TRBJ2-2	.	TGTGCCAGTACCCCTAGACTAGGGACCGGGGAGCTGTTTTTT	CASTPRLGTGELFF
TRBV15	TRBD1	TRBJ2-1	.	TGTGCCACCAGCAGCGGGACAGGGAACTACAATGAGCAGTTCTTC	CATSSGTGNYNEQFF
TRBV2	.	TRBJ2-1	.	TGTGCCAGCAGGATCCGGGGCAATGAGCAGTTCTTC	CASRIRGNEQFF
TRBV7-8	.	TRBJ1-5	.	TGTGCCAGCAGCTTATCATCTAAGCTTAGCAATCAGCCCCAGCATTTT	CASSLSSKLSNQPQHF
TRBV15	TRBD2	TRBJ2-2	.	TGTGCCACCAGCAGAGAGAGGGGCGGGGGGGGAGACACCGGGGAGCTGTTTTTT	CATSRERGGGGDTGELFF
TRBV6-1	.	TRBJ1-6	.	TGTGCCAGCAGTGAACTCGTCAGCGATAATTCACCCCTCCACTTT	CASSELVSDNSPLHF
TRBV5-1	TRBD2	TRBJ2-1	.	TGCGCCAGCAGATATAGACTAGCGGACAACAATGAGCAGTTCTTC	CASRYRLADNNEQFF
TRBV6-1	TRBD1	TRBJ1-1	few	TGTGCCAGCAGTCCACAGACAGGGGGCAACACTGAAGCTTTCTTT	CASSPQTGGNTEAFF
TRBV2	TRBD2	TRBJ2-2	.	TGTGCCAGCAGTGACGGGGGGACGTACACCGGGGAGCTGTTTTTT	CASSDGGTYTGELFF
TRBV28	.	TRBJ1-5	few	TGTGCCAGCAAGGCTGGAGGGAATCAGCCCCAGCATTTT	CASKAGGNQPQHF
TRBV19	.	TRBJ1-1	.	TGTGCCAGTAGTCAGACAGGTCCTAACACTGAAGCTTTCTTT	CASSQTGPNTEAFF
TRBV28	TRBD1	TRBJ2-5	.	TGTGCCAGCGGCGGGGGACAGGGTCGGGAGACCCAGTACTTC	CASGGGQGRETQYF
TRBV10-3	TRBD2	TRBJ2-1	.	TGTGCCATCAGTGAGTCGTCGGGGGGTTACGATGAGCAGTTCTTC	CAISESSGGYDEQFF
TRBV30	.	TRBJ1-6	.	TGTGGACAGGCCAGCTCCTATAATTCACCCCTCCACTTT	CGQASSYNSPLHF
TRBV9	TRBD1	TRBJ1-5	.	TGTGCCAGCAGCGTAGAGGGGGCGAGCAATCAGCCCCAGCATTTT	CASSVEGASNQPQHF
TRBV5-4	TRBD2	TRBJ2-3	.	TGTGCCAGCAGCCGGGCGGGGGAATGGGGGGACACAGATACGCAGTATTTT	CASSRAGEWGDTDTQYF
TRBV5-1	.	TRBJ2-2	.	TGCGCCAGCAGCTTACCCGCAGGGACAAACACCGGGGAGCTGTTTTTT	CASSLPAGTNTGELFF
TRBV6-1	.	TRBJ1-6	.	TGTGCCAGCAGTGAATGGTCGGACAACTATAATTCACCCCTCCACTTT	CASSEWSDNYNSPLHF
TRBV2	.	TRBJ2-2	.	TGTGCCAACCAGGGGCTGGGGGCCGGGGAGCTGTTTTTT	CANQGLGAGELFF
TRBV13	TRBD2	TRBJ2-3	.	TGTGCCAGCAGCCCGCTACTCGCGGGGGGGCTCAGCACAGATACGCAGTATTTT	CASSPLLAGGLSTDTQYF
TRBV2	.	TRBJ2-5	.	TGTGCCAGCAGTTCCGAGATAGAGACCCAGTACTTC	CASSSEIETQYF
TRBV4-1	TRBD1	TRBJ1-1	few	TGCGGCAGCGGTAGGTGGGCCGACAGGGGAAATGAAGCTTTCTTT	CGSGRWADRGNEAFF
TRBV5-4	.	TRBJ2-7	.	TGTGCCAGCAGCACGCAAACGTATGGCAGGGGGGCCTACGAGCAGTACTTC	CASSTQTYGRGAYEQYF
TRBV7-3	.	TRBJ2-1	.	TGTGCCAGCAGCTTAGGTGCCGGGAATGAGCAGTTCTTC	CASSLGAGNEQFF
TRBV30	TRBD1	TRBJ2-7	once	TGTGCCTGGTCAAATCGGGACAGTTCGAAATTGCAGTACTTC	CAWSNRDSSKLQYF
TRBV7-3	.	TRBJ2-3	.	TGTGCCAGCAGCTTAACCGCAGGGGCCACAGATACGCAGTATTTT	CASSLTAGATDTQYF
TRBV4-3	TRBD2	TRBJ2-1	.	TGCGCCAGCAGCCACCATCCCGGGACTAATGACAATGAGCAGTTCTTC	CASSHHPGTNDNEQFF
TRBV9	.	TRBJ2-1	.	TGTGCCAGCAGCGTAAGTCCCGGGGGGCACAATGAGCAGTTCTTC	CASSVSPGGHNEQFF
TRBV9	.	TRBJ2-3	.	TGTGCCAGCAGCGTACTGACAGGCGTCGGGACAGATACGCAGTATTTT	CASSVLTGVGTDTQYF
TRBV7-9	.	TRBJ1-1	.	TGTTCCAGCAGCTCAGGTGGGAGGGGAGCTTTCTTT	CSSSSGGRGAFF
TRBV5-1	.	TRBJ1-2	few	TGCGCCAGCAGCCCTGAGACAGCTAACTATGGCTACACCTTC	CASSPETANYGYTF
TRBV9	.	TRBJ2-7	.	TGTGCCAGCAGCGTAGCGGGCTCAGGGAGGGAGCAGTACTTC	CASSVAGSGREQYF
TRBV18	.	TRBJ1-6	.	TGTGCCAGCTCACCTCCGGGAAAGAATTCACCCCTCCACTTT	CASSPPGKNSPLHF
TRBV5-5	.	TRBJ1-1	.	TGTGCCAGCAGCTTAACGCCTACGAACACTGAAGCTTTCTTT	CASSLTPTNTEAFF
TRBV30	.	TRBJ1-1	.	TGTGCCTGGAGTGTACTACAGAACACTGAAGCTTTCTTT	CAWSVLQNTEAFF
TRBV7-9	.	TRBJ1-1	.	TGTGCCAGCAGCCCTCCCCGGGGGGGGGCTACCGAAGCTTTCTTT	CASSPPRGGATEAFF
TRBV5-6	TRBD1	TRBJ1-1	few	TGTGCCAGCAGCTCAACGGGACAGGGGTACACTGAAGCTTTCTTT	CASSSTGQGYTEAFF
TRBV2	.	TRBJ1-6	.	TGTGCCAGCAGTGAGTTCCAGGCCCGACCCCTCCACTTT	CASSEFQARPLHF
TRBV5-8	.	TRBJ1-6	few	TGTGCCAGCAGCTTCAGGTTTCCCTCACCCCTCCACTTT	CASSFRFPSPLHF
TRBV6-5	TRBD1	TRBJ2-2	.	TGTGCCAGCAAGGACAGGGGGCTGAACACCGGGGAGCTGTTTTTT	CASKDRGLNTGELFF
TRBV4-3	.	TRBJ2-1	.	TGCGCCAGCAGCCAAGATCGCGGCGGGGTCTCCTACAATGAGCAGTTCTTC	CASSQDRGGVSYNEQFF
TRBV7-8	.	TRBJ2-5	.	TGTGCCAGCAGCTTATACGAGTTGTCGGAGACCCAGTACTTC	CASSLYELSETQYF
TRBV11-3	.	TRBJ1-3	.	TGTGCCAGCAGCTTCAGCTCTGGAAACACCATATATTTT	CASSFSSGNTIYF